This record covers a single TCR beta chain. This sample is part of a study of blood T cell repertoires in COVID-19. In the study overall: COVID-19 samples from acute and convalescent phases originated in the United States, Italy and Spain. PBMCs, B-cell-depleted T cells, or T cells were the source of the cDNA or gDNA that made up the material.

Per the study methods: Estimates of nucleated cell counts were drawn from the amplification of reference gene primers. Sequencing was performed with immunoSEQ multiplex PCR; in TCRdb, only in-frame clones are kept and a portion is missing. D and trimming come from the DNA, and the V and J calls and clone size come from that table. Of around 140,000 clones listed, about 80% were seen once; the top ten hold about 3.5%. Sequenced material: peripheral blood. This TCR was recovered from a man aged 65 to 79 who had recovered from COVID-19.

The CDR3 DNA reads TGTGCCATCAGCGCTACAGGGGACGTGACTGAAGCTTTCTTT. It codes for CAISATGDVTEAFF. The chain is built from TRBV10-3 and TRBJ1-1; 7 bases line up with TRBD1. The V segment lost 6 bases and the J segment 5 bases; nucleotides outside the gene matches: 9. Germline CDR1 is ENHRY and CDR2 is SYGVKD. This CDR3 has 14 amino acids.